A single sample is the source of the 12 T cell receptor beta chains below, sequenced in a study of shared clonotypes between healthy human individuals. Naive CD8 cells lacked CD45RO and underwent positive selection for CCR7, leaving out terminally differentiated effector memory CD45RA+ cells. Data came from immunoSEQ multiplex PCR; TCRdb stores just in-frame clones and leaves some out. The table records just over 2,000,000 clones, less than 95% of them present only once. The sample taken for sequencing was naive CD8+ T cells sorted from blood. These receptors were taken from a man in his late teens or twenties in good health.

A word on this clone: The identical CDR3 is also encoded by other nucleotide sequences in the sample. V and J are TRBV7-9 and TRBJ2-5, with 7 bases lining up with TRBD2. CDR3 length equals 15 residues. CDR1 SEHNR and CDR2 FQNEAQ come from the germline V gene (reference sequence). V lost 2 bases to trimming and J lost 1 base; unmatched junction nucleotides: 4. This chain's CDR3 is CASSLSGGLQETQYF. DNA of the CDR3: TGTGCCAGCAGCTTATCGGGGGGACTCCAAGAGACCCAGTACTTC.

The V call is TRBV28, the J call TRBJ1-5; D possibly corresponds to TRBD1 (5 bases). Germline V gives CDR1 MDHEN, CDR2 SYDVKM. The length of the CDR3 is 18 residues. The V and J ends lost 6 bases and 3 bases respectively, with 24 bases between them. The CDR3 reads CASSYQGFGHDSNQPQHF. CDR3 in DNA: TGTGCCAGCAGCTACCAGGGTTTCGGTCACGATTCCAATCAGCCCCAGCATTTT.

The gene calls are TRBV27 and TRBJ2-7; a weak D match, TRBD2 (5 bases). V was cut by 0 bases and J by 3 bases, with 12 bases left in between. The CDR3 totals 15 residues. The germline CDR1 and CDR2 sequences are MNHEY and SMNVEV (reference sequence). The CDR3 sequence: CASSLSSGSNYEQYF. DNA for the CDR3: TGTGCCAGCAGTTTATCATCGGGGAGTAACTACGAGCAGTACTTC.

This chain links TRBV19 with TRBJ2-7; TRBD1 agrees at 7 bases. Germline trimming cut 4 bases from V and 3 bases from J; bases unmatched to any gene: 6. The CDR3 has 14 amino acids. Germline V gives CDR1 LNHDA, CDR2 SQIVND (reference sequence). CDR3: CASSNPGQLYEQYF. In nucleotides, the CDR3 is TGTGCCAGTAGTAACCCGGGACAGCTCTACGAGCAGTACTTC.

The CDR3 sequence: CASRGGKVFGANVLTF. As DNA, the CDR3 is TGCGCCAGCAGGGGAGGAAAGGTCTTTGGGGCCAACGTCCTGACTTTC. The V call is TRBV10-1, the J call TRBJ2-6, with D possibly matching TRBD2 (6 bases). V was cut by 6 bases and J by 3 bases, with 15 bases left in between. This CDR3 is built from 16 residues. The germline CDR1 and CDR2 sequences are WNHNN and SYGVQD (reference sequence).

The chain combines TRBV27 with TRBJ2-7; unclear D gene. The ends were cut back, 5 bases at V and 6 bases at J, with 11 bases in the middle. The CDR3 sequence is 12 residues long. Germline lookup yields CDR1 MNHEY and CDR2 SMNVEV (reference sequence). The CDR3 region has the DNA TGTGCCAGCAGTGGAGATTCGGTCGAGCAGTACTTC. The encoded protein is CASSGDSVEQYF.

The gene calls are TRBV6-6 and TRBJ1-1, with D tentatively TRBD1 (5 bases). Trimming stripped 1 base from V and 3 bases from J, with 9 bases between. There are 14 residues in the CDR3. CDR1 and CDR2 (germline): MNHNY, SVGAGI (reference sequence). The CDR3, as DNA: TGTGCCAGCAGTTACTTTCAGGGAGACACTGAAGCTTTCTTT. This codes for CASSYFQGDTEAFF.

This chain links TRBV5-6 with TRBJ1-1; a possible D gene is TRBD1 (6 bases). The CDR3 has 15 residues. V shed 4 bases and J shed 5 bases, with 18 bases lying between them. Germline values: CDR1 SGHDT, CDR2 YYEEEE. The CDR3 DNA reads TGTGCCAGCAGCGGGTGGACAGAAACTTCAACTGAAGCTTTCTTT. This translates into CASSGWTETSTEAFF.

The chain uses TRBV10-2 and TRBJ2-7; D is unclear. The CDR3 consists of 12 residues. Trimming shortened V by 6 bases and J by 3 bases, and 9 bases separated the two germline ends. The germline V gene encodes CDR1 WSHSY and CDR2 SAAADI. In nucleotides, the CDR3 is TGCGCCAGCAGGAGGACCAGCTACGAGCAGTACTTC. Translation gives CASRRTSYEQYF.

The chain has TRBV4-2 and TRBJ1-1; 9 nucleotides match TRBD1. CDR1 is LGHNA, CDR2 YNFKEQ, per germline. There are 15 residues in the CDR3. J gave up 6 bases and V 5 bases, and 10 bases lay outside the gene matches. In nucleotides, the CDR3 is TGTGCCAGCAGCGATGAACAGGGGGCTGGGTCTGAAGCTTTCTTT. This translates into CASSDEQGAGSEAFF.

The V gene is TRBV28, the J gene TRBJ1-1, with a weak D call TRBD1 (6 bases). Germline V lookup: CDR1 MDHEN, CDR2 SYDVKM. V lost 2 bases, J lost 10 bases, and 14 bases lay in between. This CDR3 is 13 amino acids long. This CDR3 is CASSLGPQGGAFF. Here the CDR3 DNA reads TGTGCCAGCAGTTTAGGGCCACAGGGAGGAGCTTTCTTT.

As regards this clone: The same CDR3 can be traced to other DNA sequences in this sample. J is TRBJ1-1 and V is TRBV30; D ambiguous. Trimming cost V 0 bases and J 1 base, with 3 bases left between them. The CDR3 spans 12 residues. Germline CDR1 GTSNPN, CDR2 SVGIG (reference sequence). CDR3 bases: TGTGCCTGGAGTGTCTGGAACACTGAAGCTTTCTTT. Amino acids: CAWSVWNTEAFF. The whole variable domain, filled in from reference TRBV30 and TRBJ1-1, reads SQTIHQWPATLVQPVGSPLSLECTVEGTSNPNLYWYRQAAGRGLQLLFYSVGIGQISSEVPQNLSASRPQDRQFILSSKKLLLSDSGFYLCAWSVWNTEAFFGQGTRLTVV.